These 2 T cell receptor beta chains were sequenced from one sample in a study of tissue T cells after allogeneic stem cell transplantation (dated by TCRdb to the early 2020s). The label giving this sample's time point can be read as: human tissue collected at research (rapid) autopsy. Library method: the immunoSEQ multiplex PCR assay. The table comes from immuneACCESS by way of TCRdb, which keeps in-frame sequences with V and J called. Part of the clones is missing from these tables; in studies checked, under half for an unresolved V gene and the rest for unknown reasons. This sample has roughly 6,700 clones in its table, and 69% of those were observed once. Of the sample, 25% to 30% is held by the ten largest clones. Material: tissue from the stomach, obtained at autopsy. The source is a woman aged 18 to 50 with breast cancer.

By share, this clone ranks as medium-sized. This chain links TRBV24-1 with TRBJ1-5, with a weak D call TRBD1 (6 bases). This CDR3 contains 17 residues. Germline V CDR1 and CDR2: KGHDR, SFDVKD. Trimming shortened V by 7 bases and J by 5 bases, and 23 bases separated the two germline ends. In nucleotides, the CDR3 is TGTGCCACCAGAGGGAGTTGGCCGGGACACCATTATCAGCCCCAGCATTTT. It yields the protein CATRGSWPGHHYQPQHF.

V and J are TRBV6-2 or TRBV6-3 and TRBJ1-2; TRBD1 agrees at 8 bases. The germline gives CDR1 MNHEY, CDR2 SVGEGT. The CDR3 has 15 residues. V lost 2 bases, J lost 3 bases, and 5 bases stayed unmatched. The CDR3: CASSYLDRVDYGYTF. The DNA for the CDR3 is TGTGCCAGCAGTTACCTGGACAGGGTGGACTATGGCTACACCTTC.